Following are 22 T cell receptor beta chains from one sample sequenced in a study of CD8 T cells in ankylosing spondylitis. TCRdb used MiXCR to reprocess the 5' RACE reads, holding one entry per CDR3 protein. The data hold 200,000 to 250,000 distinct CDR3 sequences, with roughly 32% observed a single time. The material sequenced was blood, either unsorted or a sorted T cell fraction (not recorded which). Receptors were obtained from a male donor with ankylosing spondylitis or in good health (not recorded which).

The table lists this clonotype with a few counts. This chain's CDR3 is CASNLAGGRQPQHF. CDR3 DNA sequence: TGTGCCAGCAATCTCGCTGGGGGTCGTCAGCCCCAGCATTTT. V and J are TRBV12-3 or TRBV12-4 and TRBJ1-5; weak D call: TRBD1 (5 bases). V was pared by 7 bases and J by 6 bases, with 16 bases between. CDR3 length: 14 residues.

In its sample, this clonotype was seen a few times. The chain carries TRBV29-1 and TRBJ2-7; D remains ambiguous. CDR1 is SQVTM, CDR2 ANQGSEA, per germline. The CDR3 runs 10 residues. V lost 7 bases, J lost 6 bases, and 10 bases lay in between. The CDR3 here is CSAANPEQYF. The CDR3 nucleotides are TGCAGCGCCGCGAATCCCGAGCAGTACTTC.

V and J are TRBV6-1 and TRBJ1-5; 7 nucleotides line up with TRBD1. The CDR3 consists of 14 residues. Germline-derived CDR1 and CDR2 are MNHNS and SASEGT. V lost 7 bases and J lost 6; bases outside the gene matches: 9. The CDR3 bases are TGTGCCAGCATCGGACAGGCCGGCGGTCAGCCCCAGCATTTT. It specifies CASIGQAGGQPQHF.

This chain joins TRBV29-1 and TRBJ2-7; TRBD1 aligns across 7 bases. J was trimmed by 5 bases and V by 2 bases; bases with no gene match: 21. In germline, CDR1 is SQVTM, CDR2 ANQGSEA. The CDR3 sequence is 18 residues long. The CDR3 loop reads CSVELGEKGDSIFDEQYF. The CDR3 DNA sequence: TGCAGCGTTGAATTGGGGGAGAAGGGGGACAGTATATTTGACGAGCAGTACTTC.

The V and J genes are TRBV10-3 and TRBJ1-3; no clear D gene. V dropped 0 bases and J dropped 5 bases, with 11 bases sitting between them. This CDR3 is 15 amino acids long. The germline V gene has CDR1 ENHRY and CDR2 SYGVKD. The CDR3 DNA reads TGTGCCATCAGTGAGTCTCCGGGAGCCCGAAACACCATATATTTT. Amino acids: CAISESPGARNTIYF.

The V call is TRBV7-7, the J call TRBJ2-5, with D tentatively TRBD1 (6 bases). The V and J ends lost 1 base and 0 bases respectively, with 6 bases between them. The CDR3 consists of 14 residues. Looked up from germline, CDR1 is SSHAT and CDR2 is FNYEAQ (reference sequence). The CDR3 sequence is CASSLGTDQETQYF. CDR3 nucleotide sequence: TGTGCCAGCAGCTTAGGGACAGACCAAGAGACCCAGTACTTC.

This clonotype has only a few counts. The chain employs TRBV6-1 and TRBJ2-2; 7 bases align to TRBD2. Germline CDR1 reads MNHNS; CDR2 reads SASEGT. CDR3 length equals 15 residues. J gave up 4 bases and V 4 bases, and 6 bases lay outside the gene matches. The CDR3 loop is CASSAPGTTTGELFF. As DNA, the CDR3 is TGTGCCAGCAGTGCCCCCGGGACTACCACCGGGGAGCTGTTTTTT.

This clonotype was observed a handful of times. The chain has TRBV5-6 and TRBJ2-1; 7 bases fit TRBD2. The germline CDR1 and CDR2 sequences are SGHDT and YYEEEE. V gave up 4 bases and J gave up 0 bases; unmatched junction bases: 7. CDR3 length equals 16 residues. The CDR3 spells CASSAGAGSSYNEQFF. CDR3 in DNA: TGTGCCAGCAGCGCTGGAGCGGGGAGCTCCTACAATGAGCAGTTCTTC.

This clonotype was observed a handful of times. This sequence joins TRBV20-1 and TRBJ2-1; tentatively, D is TRBD2 (7 bases). CDR1 and CDR2 (germline): DFQATT, SNEGSKA (reference sequence). The CDR3 covers 15 residues. V was cut by 4 bases and J by 3 bases, with 16 bases left in between. DNA of the CDR3: TGCAGTGCTAACCGAGGGGGGGACCTCTACAATGAGCAGTTCTTC. Translated, it gives CSANRGGDLYNEQFF.

The gene calls are TRBV7-8 and TRBJ2-3; D gene ambiguous. This CDR3 spans 14 amino acids. Germline-derived CDR1 and CDR2 are SGHVS and FQNEAQ. V was clipped by 5 bases and J by 0 bases, with 9 bases between them. The CDR3 DNA follows: TGTGCCAGCAGCATCAGGACGAGCACAGATACGCAGTATTTT. It codes for CASSIRTSTDTQYF. The full variable domain, completed using reference TRBV7-8 and TRBJ2-3, is GAGVSQSPRYKVAKRGQDVALRCDPISGHVSLFWYQQALGQGPEFLTYFQNEAQLDKSGLPSDRFFAERPEGSVSTLKIQRTQQEDSAVYLCASSIRTSTDTQYFGPGTRLTVL.

The genes are TRBV7-9 and TRBJ2-2; 12 bases line up with TRBD2. After removal of 5 bases from V and 4 bases from J, the junction contained 5 bases not matched to a gene. CDR1 is SEHNR, CDR2 FQNEAQ, per germline (reference sequence). The CDR3 has 16 residues. The DNA of the CDR3 is TGTGCCAGCAGCGCCCGACTAGCGGGGGTCACCGGGGAGCTGTTTTTT. Residues: CASSARLAGVTGELFF.

J is TRBJ1-3 and V is TRBV10-3; TRBD1 might be the D (5 bases). Germline V gene lookup returns CDR1 ENHRY and CDR2 SYGVKD. The length of the CDR3 is 14 residues. Trimming took 4 bases from V and 2 from J, leaving 9 bases between them. CDR3 DNA: TGTGCCATCAGTGCAGGGATCGCTGGAAACACCATATATTTT. Its protein product is CAISAGIAGNTIYF.

V usage is TRBV7-6 and J usage is TRBJ2-5, with TRBD2 matching over 7 bases. The ends lost 5 bases at V and 1 base at J; junction bases unmatched: 7. This CDR3 has 15 amino acids. Per the germline V gene, CDR1 is SGHVS and CDR2 is FNYEAQ. The CDR3 is CASSRGRGVQETQYF. In DNA form, the CDR3 reads TGTGCCAGCAGCCGGGGTCGGGGGGTCCAAGAGACCCAGTACTTC.

This clonotype was counted a few times. The chain couples TRBV12-3 or TRBV12-4 to TRBJ1-2; TRBD1 aligns across 11 bases. This CDR3 has 15 residues. J gave up 6 bases and V 5 bases, and 8 bases lay outside the gene matches. CDR3 in DNA: TGTGCCAGCAGTGCGATCGGACAGGGGGCAGATGGCTACACCTTC. Its protein is CASSAIGQGADGYTF.

The chain uses TRBV29-1 and TRBJ2-5; 8 nucleotides match TRBD1. V dropped 6 bases and J dropped 5; count of bases not matched to a gene: 8. The germline V gene has CDR1 SQVTM and CDR2 ANQGSEA. The CDR3 contains 13 residues. The CDR3 loop reads CSVEPDREETQYF. CDR3 DNA sequence: TGCAGCGTGGAGCCGGACAGGGAGGAGACCCAGTACTTC.

The V gene is TRBV6-1, the J gene TRBJ2-7, with 8 bases fitting TRBD2. CDR1 MNHNS and CDR2 SASEGT come from the germline V gene. After removal of 3 bases from V and 7 bases from J, the junction contained 5 bases not matched to a gene. CDR3 length: 13 residues. The CDR3 nucleotides read TGTGCCAGCAGTGATCAACAGCGGGGGGAGCAGTACTTC. Residues: CASSDQQRGEQYF.

V usage is TRBV15 and J usage is TRBJ2-3; D perhaps matches TRBD2 (7 bases). The CDR3 loop spans 14 amino acids. V lost 4 bases, J lost 4 bases, and 12 bases lay in between. Germline CDR1 reads LNHNV; CDR2 reads YYDKDF (reference sequence). This CDR3 is CATSNRGAADTQYF. CDR3 in DNA: TGTGCCACCAGCAATCGGGGGGCGGCAGATACGCAGTATTTT. Full variable domain (missing parts from reference TRBV15 and TRBJ2-3): DAMVIQNPRYQVTQFGKPVTLSCSQTLNHNVMYWYQQKSSQAPKLLFHYYDKDFNNEADTPDNFQSRRPNTSFCFLDIRSPGLGDTAMYLCATSNRGAADTQYFGPGTRLTVL.

This clonotype has ten or more counts. CDR3 sequence reads: CASSRTGGGNQPQHF. The CDR3 DNA sequence: TGTGCCAGCAGCCGAACAGGGGGCGGGAATCAGCCCCAGCATTTT. The genes are TRBV12-3 or TRBV12-4 and TRBJ1-5, with TRBD1 identical over 9 bases. The CDR3 covers 15 residues. The V gene end was trimmed by 6 bases and the J gene end by 4 bases; junction bases not matched to a gene: 7.

The chain employs TRBV12-3 or TRBV12-4 and TRBJ2-7; possibly TRBD2 for D (5 bases). The CDR3 contains 13 residues. V dropped 6 bases and J dropped 3 bases, with 12 bases sitting between them. CDR3 sequence reads: CASRSNRDYEQYF. Here the CDR3 DNA reads TGTGCCAGCAGATCAAACCGGGACTACGAGCAGTACTTC.

This rearrangement joins TRBV29-1 to TRBJ2-7; no clear D. Germline V gene data show CDR1 as SQVTM and CDR2 as ANQGSEA. V was trimmed by 3 bases and J by 1 base, leaving 10 bases between them. The CDR3 has 13 amino acids. Written as DNA, the CDR3 is TGCAGCGTTGATGGGTCGGATTCCTACGAGCAGTACTTC. Amino acid sequence: CSVDGSDSYEQYF.

This chain links TRBV5-1 with TRBJ2-5; maybe TRBD2 (5 bases). V lost 6 bases to trimming and J lost 1 base, with 13 bases between them. Germline V gene sequence: CDR1 SGHRS, CDR2 YFSETQ. CDR3 length: 14 amino acids. CDR3 DNA: TGCGCCAGCACGGAGGCGAGCTCCCAAGAGACCCAGTACTTC. Amino acids: CASTEASSQETQYF.

The CDR3 region has the DNA TGCGCCAGCAGCTTGGCAGGAGGGGGCGGCTATGGCGGTAGCGGTGAGCAGTTCTTC. Its translation is CASSLAGGGGYGGSGEQFF. The chain links TRBV5-1 to TRBJ2-1, with D perhaps TRBD1 (7 bases). The germline V and J ends were trimmed by 0 bases and 9 bases, with 28 bases remaining between them. Germline V lookup: CDR1 SGHRS, CDR2 YFSETQ. CDR3 length: 19 residues.